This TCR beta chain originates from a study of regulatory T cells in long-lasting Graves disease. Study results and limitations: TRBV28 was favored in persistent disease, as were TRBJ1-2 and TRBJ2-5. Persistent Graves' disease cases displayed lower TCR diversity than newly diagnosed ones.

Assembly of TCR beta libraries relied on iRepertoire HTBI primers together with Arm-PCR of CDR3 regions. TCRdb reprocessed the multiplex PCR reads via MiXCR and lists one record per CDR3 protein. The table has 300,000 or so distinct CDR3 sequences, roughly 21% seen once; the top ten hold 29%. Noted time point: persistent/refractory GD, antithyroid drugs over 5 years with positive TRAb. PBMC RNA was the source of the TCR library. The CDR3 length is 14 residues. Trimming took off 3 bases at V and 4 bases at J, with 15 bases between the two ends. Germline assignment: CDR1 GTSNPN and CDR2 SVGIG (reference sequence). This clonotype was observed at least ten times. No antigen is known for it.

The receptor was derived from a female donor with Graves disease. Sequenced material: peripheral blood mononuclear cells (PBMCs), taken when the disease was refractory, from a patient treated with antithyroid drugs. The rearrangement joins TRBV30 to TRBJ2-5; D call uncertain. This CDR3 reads CAWRGSGVRETQYF. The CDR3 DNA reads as TGTGCCTGGAGAGGATCTGGGGTGAGAGAGACCCAGTACTTC.